The entry below describes one TCR beta chain. What it binds is not known. Just one base apart from a much larger clone, this may be a read error. The entry originates in a study of CD8+CD57+ T cells in acquired aplastic anemia. On the study more broadly: On average, sorted CD4+ and CD8+ cells gave around 3.3 ug of DNA.

Genomic DNA templated the TCR beta VDJ and CDR3 profiling. TCRdb itself ran the reads through MiXCR, one entry per CDR3 protein. The sample gives about 180,000 distinct CDR3 sequences, less than 60% of which show up once; around 1.1% is in the top ten. Study observations and caveats: CD8+ Simpson's diversity did not differ significantly between patients and controls. Shared by patients and controls, approximately 28 CD8+ CDR3s were abundant in patients.

This CDR3 has 16 amino acids. Germline V gene lookup returns CDR1 MNHEY and CDR2 SVGEGT. V gave up 5 bases and J gave up 3 bases; unmatched junction bases: 6. Patients chosen for sequencing had shown CD8+CD57+ cell expansion by flow cytometry. The sequence was collected from a human donor with aplastic anemia. This chain links TRBV6-2 or TRBV6-3 with TRBJ2-5; 13 bases are shared with TRBD2. The sequenced material came from sorted CD4+, CD8+, or CD8+CD57+ T cells (not recorded which) from PBMCs. The CDR3 loop reads CASSPPGLAGEETQYF. As DNA, the CDR3 is TGTGCCAGCAGTCCCCCTGGACTAGCGGGGGAAGAGACCCAGTACTTC.